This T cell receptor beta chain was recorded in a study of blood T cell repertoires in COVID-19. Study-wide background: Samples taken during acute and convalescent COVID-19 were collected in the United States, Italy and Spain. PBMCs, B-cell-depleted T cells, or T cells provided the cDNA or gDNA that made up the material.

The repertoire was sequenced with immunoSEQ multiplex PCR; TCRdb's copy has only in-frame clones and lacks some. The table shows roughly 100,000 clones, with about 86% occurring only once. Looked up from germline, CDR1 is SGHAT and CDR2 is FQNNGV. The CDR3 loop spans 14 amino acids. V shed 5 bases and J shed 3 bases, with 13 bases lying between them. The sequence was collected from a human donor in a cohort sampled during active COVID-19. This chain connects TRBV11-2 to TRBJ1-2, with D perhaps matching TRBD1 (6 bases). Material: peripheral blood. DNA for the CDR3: TGTGCCAGCAGCCCGGAGGGGGGGTACTATGGCTACACCTTC. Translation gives CASSPEGGYYGYTF. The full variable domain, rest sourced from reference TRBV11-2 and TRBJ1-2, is EAGVAQSPRYKIIEKRQSVAFWCNPISGHATLYWYQQILGQGPKLLIQFQNNGVVDDSQLPKDRFSAERLKGVDSTLKIQPAKLEDSAVYLCASSPEGGYYGYTFGSGTRLTVV.